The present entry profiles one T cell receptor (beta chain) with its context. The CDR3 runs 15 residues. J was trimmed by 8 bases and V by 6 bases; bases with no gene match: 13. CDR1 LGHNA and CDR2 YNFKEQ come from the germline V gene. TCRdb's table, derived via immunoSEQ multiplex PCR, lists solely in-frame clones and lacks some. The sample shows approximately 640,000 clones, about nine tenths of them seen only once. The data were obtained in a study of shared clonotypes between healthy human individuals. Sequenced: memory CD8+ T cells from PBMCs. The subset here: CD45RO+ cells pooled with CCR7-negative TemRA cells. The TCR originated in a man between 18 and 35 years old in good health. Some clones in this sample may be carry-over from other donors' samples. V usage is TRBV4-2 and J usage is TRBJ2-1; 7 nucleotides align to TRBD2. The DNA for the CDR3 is TGTGCCAGCAGACACCTACTAGCGCCTAACGATGAGCAGTTCTTC. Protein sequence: CASRHLLAPNDEQFF.